A single sample is the source of the 13 T cell receptor beta chains below, sequenced in a study of blood T cells in healthy people across ages. Primers used in a second PCR of about 6 to 12 cycles were a sample-barcoded 5' primer and a J-beta primer mix. One entry per CDR3 protein results from TCRdb running MiXCR on the 5' RACE reads. The repertoire consists of around 1.5 million distinct CDR3 sequences, with around 36% occurring once and the leading ten covering 11%. Sequences were obtained from blood. The receptors were sampled from a woman aged 25-40 years in good health.

V and J are TRBV6-1 and TRBJ1-5, with 7 bases matching TRBD1. With 9 bases clipped from V and 0 bases from J, the junction kept 11 bases outside the gene matches. Germline CDR1 MNHNS, CDR2 SASEGT. The CDR3 covers 16 residues. The CDR3: CASSPGQAYSNQPQHF. For the CDR3, the DNA is TGTGCCAGTAGTCCCGGACAGGCATATAGCAATCAGCCCCAGCATTTT.

The chain carries TRBV25-1 and TRBJ1-6, with no clear D. Germline-derived CDR1 and CDR2 are MGHDK and SYGVNS. V dropped 2 bases and J dropped 3 bases, with 2 bases sitting between them. This CDR3 is built from 13 residues. In DNA form, the CDR3 reads TGTGCCAGCAGTGAACTCTATAATTCACCCCTCCACTTT. This encodes CASSELYNSPLHF.

This clonotype occurred a few times. The chain couples TRBV30 to TRBJ2-5, with D hard to call. The CDR3 sequence is 12 residues long. V dropped 4 bases and J dropped 0 bases, with 6 bases sitting between them. Germline lookup yields CDR1 GTSNPN and CDR2 SVGIG (reference sequence). The CDR3 DNA is TGTGCCTGGAAACTGTACCAAGAGACCCAGTACTTC. This sequence encodes CAWKLYQETQYF.

This clonotype has just a few counts. The chain has TRBV7-9 and TRBJ2-1, with TRBD2 matching over 9 bases. The germline V gene has CDR1 SEHNR and CDR2 FQNEAQ (reference sequence). Losses at the gene ends were 5 bases for V and 8 bases for J; bases not matched to a gene: 13. This CDR3 region has 16 residues. The chain's CDR3 is CASSLQWREGGHEQFF. In DNA form, the CDR3 reads TGTGCCAGCAGCCTCCAGTGGCGGGAGGGCGGGCATGAGCAGTTCTTC.

This chain links TRBV10-3 with TRBJ2-5, with D uncertain. Deletions cut 3 bases from V and 2 bases from J, with 10 bases between. Per the germline V gene, CDR1 is ENHRY and CDR2 is SYGVKD. The CDR3 is 14 residues long. The chain's CDR3 is CAISEEKGQETQYF. The CDR3 bases are TGTGCCATCAGTGAAGAGAAGGGACAAGAGACCCAGTACTTC.

The chain carries TRBV6-5 and TRBJ2-2; 7 bases align to TRBD2. V dropped 5 bases and J dropped 10; count of bases not matched to a gene: 13. The CDR3 consists of 15 residues. Germline values: CDR1 MNHEY, CDR2 SVGAGI. DNA of the CDR3: TGTGCCAGCAGTCTCGGCGACGGGGCGGGGGTGGAGCTGTTTTTT. This gives the protein CASSLGDGAGVELFF.

This clonotype has more than one count but fewer than ten. The chain combines TRBV12-3 or TRBV12-4 with TRBJ2-5; D is perhaps TRBD2 (7 bases). V lost 7 bases to trimming and J lost 4 bases, with 13 bases between them. The CDR3 runs to 13 residues. CDR3 protein: CASNWGGGETQYF. The CDR3 region has the DNA TGTGCCAGCAATTGGGGAGGGGGAGAGACCCAGTACTTC.

This chain joins TRBV5-1 and TRBJ2-5, with TRBD2 matching over 10 bases. V dropped 4 bases and J dropped 5; count of bases not matched to a gene: 11. This CDR3 comprises 16 residues. Germline V lookup: CDR1 SGHRS, CDR2 YFSETQ. The CDR3 coding sequence is TGCGCCAGCAGCACCCTGGGACTAGCGCAAAGGGAGACCCAGTACTTC. Translated, it gives CASSTLGLAQRETQYF.

This chain links TRBV20-1 with TRBJ2-2; 9 bases map to TRBD2. CDR1 DFQATT and CDR2 SNEGSKA come from the germline V gene (reference sequence). The CDR3 has 14 residues. Unmatched junction bases numbered 8, after V lost 6 bases and J lost 6 bases. This CDR3 is CSASPSGVPGELFF. Written as DNA, the CDR3 is TGCAGTGCGTCCCCTAGCGGGGTTCCCGGGGAGCTGTTTTTT.

This clonotype has a handful of counts. CDR3 protein: CASSLLTSPNPGDRETQYF. The CDR3 DNA is TGTGCCAGCAGTTTATTAACTAGCCCCAATCCCGGCGACAGGGAGACCCAGTACTTC. V is TRBV27 and J is TRBJ2-5, with D tentatively TRBD1 or TRBD2 (6 bases each). Germline CDR1 MNHEY, CDR2 SMNVEV (reference sequence). The germline V and J ends were trimmed by 1 base and 5 bases, with 26 bases remaining between them. The length of the CDR3 is 19 residues.

This clonotype was observed many times. The gene calls are TRBV27 and TRBJ2-7, with 8 bases aligning to TRBD1. This CDR3 comprises 14 residues. CDR1 and CDR2 from the germline V gene are MNHEY and SMNVEV (reference sequence). Trimming removed 6 bases from V and 3 bases from J; junction bases left unmatched: 7. CDR3 DNA sequence: TGTGCCAGCAGACCAGGACAGGGACTCTACGAGCAGTACTTC. Translating gives CASRPGQGLYEQYF.

This clonotype occurred a few times. V is TRBV6-5 and J is TRBJ1-1; 10 bases fit TRBD1. This CDR3 region has 16 residues. In germline, CDR1 is MNHEY, CDR2 SVGAGI. V dropped 6 bases and J dropped 1; count of bases not matched to a gene: 8. CDR3 sequence (DNA): TGTGCCAGCAGAAGACAGGGGGCGAATCCGAACACTGAAGCTTTCTTT. Protein sequence: CASRRQGANPNTEAFF.

This clonotype was detected a few times. V and J are TRBV9 and TRBJ2-7; unclear D gene. Germline CDR1 reads SGDLS; CDR2 reads YYNGEE. The CDR3 loop spans 14 amino acids. V gave up 0 bases and J gave up 0 bases, with 7 bases separating them. As DNA, the CDR3 is TGTGCCAGCAGCGTAGAGGGCTACTCCTACGAGCAGTACTTC. This translates into CASSVEGYSYEQYF.